In this sample, the clone carrying this TCR beta chain turned up a few times. The antigen is not known. This entry is derived from a study of T-cell reconstitution after alpha-beta-depleted transplantation in children. Study outcomes and limitations: The origin of alpha-beta T cells about two months after transplant was reportedly several hundred expanded graft clones. Where some patients showed high TCRbeta diversity at day 60, it came from recipient T cells and thymic progenitors that had survived. Newly made T cells mostly supplied T-cell counts and diversity one year after transplant.

A library of TCRbeta sequences, prepared with unique molecular identifiers, was generated. One entry per CDR3 protein results from TCRdb running MiXCR on the PCR reads. The table lists around 700,000 distinct CDR3 sequences, around 14% of them singletons, with 0.79% in the top ten. CDR1 is SQVTM, CDR2 ANQGSEA, per germline. The CDR3 runs 13 residues. The V gene lost 6 bases and the J gene lost 5 bases, with 16 bases spanning the gap. Sequences were derived from PBMCs, sampled before TCRalphabeta/CD19-depleted stem cell transplant. The chain links TRBV29-1 to TRBJ1-2; TRBD1 is a possible D gene (5 bases). The clonotype was recovered from a girl aged 2 to 10 with congenital amegakaryocytic thrombocytopenia, due to receive a stem cell transplant. CDR3 loop: CSVVTGTPYGYTF. CDR3 bases: TGCAGCGTGGTCACCGGGACGCCATATGGCTACACCTTC.